The source of this TCR beta chain is a study of T cell repertoires in cytomegalovirus infection. Per the germline V gene, CDR1 is SGHTA and CDR2 is FQGNSA. The junction had 3 bases not matched to a gene; V was cut back by 4 bases and J by 3 bases. The CDR3 is 16 amino acids. This clonotype has ten or more counts. The antigen remains undetermined. TCRdb re-called the reads with MiXCR, one entry per CDR3 protein. This sample has 550,000 to 700,000 distinct CDR3 sequences, with 35% to 50% found just once. The TCR originated in a human donor in good health (CMV status not recorded). Some clones in this sample may be carry-over from other donors' samples. The sample consisted of cultured PBMCs, taken from culture after CMV antigen stimulation. The chain uses TRBV7-2 and TRBJ2-3, with 14 nucleotides matching TRBD2. DNA for the CDR3: TGTGCCAGCAGCTCACGGACTAGCGGGAGGACAGATACGCAGTATTTT. This codes for CASSSRTSGRTDTQYF.